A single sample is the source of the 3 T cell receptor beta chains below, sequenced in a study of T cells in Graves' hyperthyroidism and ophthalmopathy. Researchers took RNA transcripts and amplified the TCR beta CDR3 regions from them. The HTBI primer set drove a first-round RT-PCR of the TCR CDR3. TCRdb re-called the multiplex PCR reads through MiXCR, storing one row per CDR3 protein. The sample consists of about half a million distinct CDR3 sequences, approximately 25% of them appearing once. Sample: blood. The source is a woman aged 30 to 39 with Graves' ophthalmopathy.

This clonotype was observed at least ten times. CDR3 protein: CASSPPPGGRGNTEAFF. In nucleotides, the CDR3 is TGTGCCAGCAGTCCCCCACCCGGGGGCAGGGGGAACACTGAAGCTTTCTTT. The chain combines TRBV28 with TRBJ1-1; D possibly corresponds to TRBD1 (6 bases). Germline CDR1 reads MDHEN; CDR2 reads SYDVKM. The CDR3 is made up of 17 amino acids. V lost 5 bases to trimming and J lost 1 base, with 20 bases between them.

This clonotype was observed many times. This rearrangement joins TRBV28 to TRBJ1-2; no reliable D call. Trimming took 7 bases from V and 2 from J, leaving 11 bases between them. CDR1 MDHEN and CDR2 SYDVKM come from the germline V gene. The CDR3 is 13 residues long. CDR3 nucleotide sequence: TGTGCCAGCAAAGTCGGATCCAACTATGGCTACACCTTC. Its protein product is CASKVGSNYGYTF.

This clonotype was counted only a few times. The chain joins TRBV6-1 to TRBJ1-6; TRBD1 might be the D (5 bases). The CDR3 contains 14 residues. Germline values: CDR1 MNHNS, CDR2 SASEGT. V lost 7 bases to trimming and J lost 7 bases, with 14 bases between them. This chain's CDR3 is CASKKQVGNSPLHF. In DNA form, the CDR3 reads TGTGCCAGCAAAAAACAGGTAGGCAATTCACCCCTCCACTTT.